This TCR beta chain is drawn from a study of blood T cell repertoires in COVID-19. On the study more broadly: Sources were T cells, B-cell-depleted T cells, or PBMCs; the material itself was cDNA or gDNA.

Some clones are missing from TCRdb's copy, which holds only in-frame ones; the method was immunoSEQ multiplex PCR. Among roughly 180,000 clones, roughly 84% were seen once, and the ten largest hold roughly a tenth. With V trimmed by 6 bases and J by 4 bases, 8 bases remained unmatched. Germline CDR1 reads MNHEY; CDR2 reads SVGAGI. The length of the CDR3 is 14 residues. This clonotype was obtained from a woman older than 75 with active or convalescent COVID-19. This chain connects TRBV6-5 to TRBJ1-2; 7 bases fit TRBD1. The sample was peripheral blood. The CDR3 spells CASSRDRGTYGYTF. CDR3 DNA: TGTGCCAGCAGCCGGGACAGAGGCACCTATGGCTACACCTTC.